Listed below are T cell receptor beta chains from one sample, sequenced in a study of identical twins. TCRdb reprocessed the 5' RACE reads via MiXCR and lists one record per CDR3 protein. The repertoire holds around 960,000 distinct CDR3 sequences, approximately 13% seen once, with about 1.6% in the top ten. The same sample was also used in a study of yellow fever vaccine responses in identical twins.

The sample was PBMCs. The receptors stem from a woman between 18 and 29 years old in good health. The CDR3 runs from the conserved cysteine through the conserved F or W. A D gene is named only where the DNA matches it firmly. Expanded clones get a size class; other rows say once, few or many, or leave the size out.

>TRBV28|.|few|TRBJ2-2
CASSFGGGPGELFF
TGTGCCAGCAGTTTCGGTGGGGGGCCCGGGGAGCTGTTTTTT
>TRBV4-1|.|.|TRBJ2-4
CASSRIRGNIQYF
TGCGCCAGCAGCCGTATCCGAGGGAACATTCAGTACTTC
>TRBV27|.|.|TRBJ1-4
CASTTDGNNEKLFF
TGTGCCAGCACCACGGACGGAAATAATGAAAAACTGTTTTTT
>TRBV24-1|TRBD2|.|TRBJ2-1
CATSSAGGHEQFF
TGTGCCACCAGTTCAGCGGGAGGCCATGAGCAGTTCTTC
>TRBV7-6|.|.|TRBJ2-2
CASSRFRDQTLTNTGELFF
TGTGCCAGCAGCCGTTTTAGGGACCAGACGTTAACGAACACCGGGGAGCTGTTTTTT
>TRBV6-2/TRBV6-3|.|few|TRBJ1-2
CASSYRTGRGYGYTF
TGTGCCAGCAGTTACCGAACGGGCAGGGGATATGGCTACACCTTC
>TRBV4-1|TRBD2|.|TRBJ2-1
CASSPTSGATSYNEQFF
TGCGCCAGCAGCCCGACTAGCGGGGCGACCTCCTACAATGAGCAGTTCTTC
>TRBV13|.|.|TRBJ1-1
CASSYLSQNTEAFF
TGTGCCAGCAGCTACCTGAGCCAGAACACTGAAGCTTTCTTT
>TRBV7-2|.|few|TRBJ2-3
CASSLTVQTYTDTQYF
TGTGCCAGCAGCTTAACGGTACAGACCTACACAGATACGCAGTATTTT
>TRBV6-5|TRBD2|many|TRBJ2-3
CASSYTPPTSGGIPDTQYF
TGTGCCAGCAGTTACACCCCTCCTACTAGCGGGGGCATCCCTGATACGCAGTATTTT
>TRBV7-9|.|.|TRBJ2-7
CASSPLDGSHEQYF
TGTGCCAGCAGCCCCTTGGACGGGTCCCACGAGCAGTACTTC
>TRBV6-1|.|few|TRBJ1-1
CASRTTGIGTEAFF
TGTGCCAGCAGGACTACAGGGATAGGCACTGAAGCTTTCTTT
>TRBV11-2|.|.|TRBJ2-5
CASKRSGPPQETQYF
TGTGCCAGCAAAAGGTCGGGGCCACCTCAAGAGACCCAGTACTTC
>TRBV11-2|TRBD1|few|TRBJ2-5
CASSLDHGTGGEETQYF
TGTGCCAGCAGCTTAGACCACGGGACAGGGGGGGAAGAGACCCAGTACTTC
>TRBV19|.|.|TRBJ2-7
CANNREGNYEQYF
TGTGCCAACAACAGGGAAGGTAACTACGAGCAGTACTTC
>TRBV6-5|.|.|TRBJ1-4
CASSYSSGPAGATNEKLFF
TGTGCCAGCAGTTACTCCTCAGGTCCAGCGGGGGCAACTAATGAAAAACTGTTTTTT
>TRBV14|.|.|TRBJ1-3
CASSQDSQISGNTIYF
TGTGCCAGCAGCCAAGATTCCCAGATCTCTGGAAACACCATATATTTT
>TRBV25-1|.|.|TRBJ2-7
CASSGFFNEQYF
TGTGCCAGCAGTGGATTCTTCAACGAGCAGTACTTC
>TRBV5-6|TRBD1|.|TRBJ1-1
CASSYRIATGGSSEAFF
TGTGCCAGCAGTTACCGGATTGCGACAGGGGGGTCTTCTGAAGCTTTCTTT
>TRBV12-3/TRBV12-4|.|.|TRBJ2-3
CASSTTPDTQYF
TGTGCCAGCAGCACTACCCCAGATACGCAGTATTTT
>TRBV5-1|.|.|TRBJ2-3
CASSLSTGFATQYF
TGCGCCAGCAGCTTGTCAACAGGGTTTGCTACGCAGTATTTT
>TRBV2|.|few|TRBJ1-1
CASSVNEVGTEAFF
TGTGCCAGCAGTGTTAATGAAGTTGGCACTGAAGCTTTCTTT
>TRBV7-2|TRBD2|.|TRBJ2-1
CASNLAGEDGNEQFF
TGTGCCAGCAACCTAGCGGGAGAAGACGGCAATGAGCAGTTCTTC
>TRBV2|TRBD1|few|TRBJ1-6
CASRDGGGSSPLHF
TGTGCCAGCAGGGATGGAGGGGGCAGTTCACCCCTCCACTTT
>TRBV20-1|.|.|TRBJ2-1
CSAILPRWRQANEQFF
TGCAGTGCTATCCTACCGCGGTGGAGACAGGCGAATGAGCAGTTCTTC
>TRBV6-5|TRBD2|few|TRBJ2-3
CASSYSLSGSSDTQYF
TGTGCCAGCAGTTACTCCTTAAGCGGGAGCTCAGATACGCAGTATTTT
>TRBV19|.|.|TRBJ1-5
CASSKPGNQPQHF
TGTGCCAGTAGTAAGCCGGGTAATCAGCCCCAGCATTTT
>TRBV4-1|.|few|TRBJ2-1
CASSQGPRPASYNEQFF
TGCGCCAGCAGCCAAGGGCCCAGACCAGCTTCGTACAATGAGCAGTTCTTC
>TRBV7-3|.|.|TRBJ2-5
CASKSYDGTQYF
TGTGCCAGCAAGTCCTATGACGGGACCCAGTACTTC
>TRBV2|.|.|TRBJ1-5
CASGGGRSNQPQHF
TGTGCCAGCGGTGGGGGGAGAAGCAATCAGCCCCAGCATTTT
>TRBV5-1|.|.|TRBJ2-6
CASSLAGVSGANVLTF
TGCGCCAGCAGCTTGGCAGGGGTTTCTGGGGCCAACGTCCTGACTTTC
>TRBV7-3|TRBD2|few|TRBJ2-7
CASSLTPSGSSEQYF
TGTGCCAGCAGCCTGACCCCTAGCGGGAGTAGCGAGCAGTACTTC
>TRBV28|TRBD1|.|TRBJ2-1
CASSTPGQGAYNEQFF
TGTGCCAGCAGTACCCCGGGACAGGGGGCCTACAATGAGCAGTTCTTC
>TRBV29-1|TRBD2|.|TRBJ2-1
CSPRLARSYNEQFF
TGCAGCCCCCGACTAGCTAGGTCCTACAATGAGCAGTTCTTC
>TRBV5-1|TRBD2|few|TRBJ2-3
CASSPGLAGGPVADTQYF
TGCGCCAGCAGCCCGGGACTAGCGGGAGGGCCTGTGGCAGATACGCAGTATTTT
>TRBV5-1|TRBD1|.|TRBJ2-7
CASSSTGNGYEQYF
TGCGCCAGCAGCTCGACAGGGAATGGCTACGAGCAGTACTTC
>TRBV4-1|TRBD2|few|TRBJ2-3
CASSPYAGSGSTDTQYF
TGCGCCAGCAGCCCCTATGCTGGAAGCGGGAGTACAGATACGCAGTATTTT
>TRBV10-3|TRBD2|few|TRBJ2-7
CAISESIPGLGAYEQYF
TGTGCCATCAGTGAGTCAATTCCGGGACTAGGGGCCTACGAGCAGTACTTC
>TRBV7-3|.|.|TRBJ2-1
CASSSSSPNEQFF
TGTGCCAGCAGCTCCTCCTCACCTAATGAGCAGTTCTTC
>TRBV5-1|TRBD2|many|TRBJ2-3
CASSPGRYTDTQYF
TGCGCCAGCAGCCCCGGGAGGTACACAGATACGCAGTATTTT
>TRBV27|.|.|TRBJ2-1
CASSLSDSSNEQFF
TGTGCCAGCAGTTTATCGGACAGCAGCAATGAGCAGTTCTTC